A selection of T cell receptor beta chains follows, all from one sample in a study of blood T cell repertoires in COVID-19. Profiling relied on immunoSEQ multiplex PCR, and the TCRdb table lists in-frame clones only, not all of them. In the table there are 200,000 to 300,000 clones, about four fifths of which are singletons. The source material was PBMCs or T cells enriched from blood (not recorded which). All receptors come from a woman aged 40 to 50 who had been exposed to COVID-19. Each CDR3 is given without its conserved first and last residue. Each record gives: V gene, CDR3 protein.

TRBV9 ASSQLRVGETQY
TRBV9 ASSATGGNTIY
TRBV12-3/TRBV12-4 ASSPAGANVLT
TRBV25-1 ASSEYRGGGEQF
TRBV14 ASSQRAIQIAGGNEQY
TRBV5-1 ASSPTLGEADTQY
TRBV12-3/TRBV12-4 ASRVRGTEAF
TRBV9 ASSVGQGWVYNEQF
TRBV11-2 ASTRAVAEITDTQY
TRBV25-1 ASSLRRSGDTEAF
TRBV3-1/TRBV3-2 ASSQRPMDRAGEQF
TRBV7-2 ASTPTAGSPLH
TRBV20-1 SARGQDEGDFYEQY
TRBV5-4 ASSLGVAGTYEQY
TRBV19 ASSSRSQGRRDTQY
TRBV3-1/TRBV3-2 ASSLQGASSYEQY
TRBV7-2 ASPLGVSGYT
TRBV6-1 ASSDPGQGNTEAF
TRBV6-2/TRBV6-3 ASSYSLGEGAKNIQY
TRBV5-8 ASSPDRVLPEQY
TRBV5-1 ASSLSPTYNEQF
TRBV30 AWSAGGLVEAF
TRBV12-3/TRBV12-4 ASSFRGGTEAF
TRBV5-5 ASSLVGGRGF
TRBV5-1 ASSFSENSPLH
TRBV27 ASSFLGTSHEQF
TRBV9 ASSESLVPSVGRYQETQY
TRBV5-1 ASSLGQFNEKLF
TRBV19 ASSRAGLNTEAF
TRBV5-1 ASSPGQGANGYT
TRBV3-1/TRBV3-2 ASSHLDRPYNSPLH
TRBV5-1 ASSNGQEGYEQY
TRBV4-2 ASSQAGGNYGYT
TRBV5-1 ASTLNRDDLTDTQY
TRBV9 ASSVVGGQGTPDTQY
TRBV19 ASSPTGWGGTEAF
TRBV5-4 ASSLVNAGGPNIQY
TRBV9 ASSVDPNYEQY
TRBV9 ASSVSGLAGGEQY
TRBV19 ASSTDRGIYGYT